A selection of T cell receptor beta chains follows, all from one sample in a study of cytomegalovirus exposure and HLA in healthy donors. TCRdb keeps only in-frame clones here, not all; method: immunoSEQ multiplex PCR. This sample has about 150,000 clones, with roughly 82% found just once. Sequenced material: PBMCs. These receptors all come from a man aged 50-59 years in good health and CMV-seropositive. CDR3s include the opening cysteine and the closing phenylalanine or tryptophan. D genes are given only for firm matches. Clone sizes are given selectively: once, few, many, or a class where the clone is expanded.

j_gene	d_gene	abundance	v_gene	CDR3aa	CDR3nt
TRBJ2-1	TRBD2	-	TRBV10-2	CASKLAGGLGSYNEQFF	TGCGCCAGCAAGTTAGCGGGAGGGTTGGGCTCCTACAATGAGCAGTTCTTC
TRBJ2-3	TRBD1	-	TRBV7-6	CASSQSGTGSTDTQYF	TGTGCCAGCAGCCAGTCCGGGACAGGGTCAACAGATACGCAGTATTTT
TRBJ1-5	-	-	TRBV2	CASSGGPGSNQPQHF	TGTGCCAGCAGTGGGGGCCCCGGGAGCAATCAGCCCCAGCATTTT
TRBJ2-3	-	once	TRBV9	CASSVAGKGDTQYF	TGTGCCAGCAGCGTAGCGGGAAAAGGAGATACGCAGTATTTT
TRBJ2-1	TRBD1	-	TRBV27	CAIWGTGNNEQFF	TGTGCCATTTGGGGGACAGGGAACAATGAGCAGTTCTTC
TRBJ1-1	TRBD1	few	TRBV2	CASSESGGGGTEAFF	TGTGCCAGCAGTGAGTCAGGGGGCGGTGGCACTGAAGCTTTCTTT
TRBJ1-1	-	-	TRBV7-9	CASSLAQGGTEAFF	TGTGCCAGCAGCTTAGCGCAGGGTGGCACTGAAGCTTTCTTT
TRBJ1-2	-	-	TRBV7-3	CASSPSQIRGYTF	TGTGCCAGCAGCCCGTCACAGATCCGGGGCTACACCTTC
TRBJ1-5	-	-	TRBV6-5	CASSGQQNQPQHF	TGTGCCAGCAGTGGACAGCAGAATCAGCCCCAGCATTTT
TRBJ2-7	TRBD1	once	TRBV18	CASSRVGTDPSYEQYF	TGTGCCAGCTCACGGGTCGGGACAGATCCGTCCTACGAGCAGTACTTC
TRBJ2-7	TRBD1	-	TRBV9	CASSVTGDSAEQYF	TGTGCCAGCAGCGTTACAGGGGATTCCGCCGAACAGTACTTC
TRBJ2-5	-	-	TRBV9	CASSEGPGTPQYF	TGTGCCAGCAGCGAGGGGCCCGGGACTCCCCAGTACTTC
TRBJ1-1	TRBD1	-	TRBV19	CASSRQGANTEAFF	TGTGCCAGTAGCCGACAGGGGGCGAACACTGAAGCTTTCTTT
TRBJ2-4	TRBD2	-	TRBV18	CASSPPSNIAGMNIQYF	TGTGCCAGCTCACCACCGAGTAATATAGCGGGGATGAACATTCAGTACTTC
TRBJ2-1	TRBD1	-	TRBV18	CASSRTGTSYNEQFF	TGTGCCAGCTCACGGACAGGGACCTCCTACAATGAGCAGTTCTTC
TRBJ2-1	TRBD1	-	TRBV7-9	CASSLGGQGVWNEQFF	TGTGCCAGCAGCTTAGGGGGACAGGGAGTATGGAATGAGCAGTTCTTC
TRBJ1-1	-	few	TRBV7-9	CSSSSLSPEAFF	TGTTCCAGCAGCTCCCTATCCCCTGAAGCTTTCTTT
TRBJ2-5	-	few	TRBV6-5	CASSYGGLTPETQYF	TGTGCCAGCAGTTACGGAGGACTAACCCCAGAGACCCAGTACTTC
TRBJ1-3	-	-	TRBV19	CASSLRQSFGNTIYF	TGTGCCAGTAGTCTTCGACAGAGCTTTGGAAACACCATATATTTT
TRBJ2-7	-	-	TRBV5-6	CASSPGHRFYEQYF	TGTGCCAGCAGCCCGGGACATAGGTTCTACGAGCAGTACTTC
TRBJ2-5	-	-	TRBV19	CASRLGGAGETQYF	TGTGCCAGTAGGCTAGGGGGGGCAGGGGAGACCCAGTACTTC
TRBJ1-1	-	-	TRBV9	CASSGTGTEAFF	TGTGCCAGCAGCGGGACGGGGACTGAAGCTTTCTTT
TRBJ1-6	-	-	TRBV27	CASSFRGNSPLHF	TGTGCCAGCAGTTTCAGGGGTAATTCACCCCTCCACTTT
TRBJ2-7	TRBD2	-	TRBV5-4	CASSLGTSGVGEQYF	TGTGCCAGCAGTCTGGGCACTAGCGGGGTTGGCGAGCAGTACTTC
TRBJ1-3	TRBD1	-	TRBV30	CAWSGTGGGNTIYF	TGTGCCTGGAGTGGGACAGGGGGCGGAAACACCATATATTTT
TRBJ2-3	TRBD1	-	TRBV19	CASTGGDGTDTQYF	TGTGCCAGTACAGGGGGCGACGGGACAGATACGCAGTATTTT
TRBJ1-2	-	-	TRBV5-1	CASRPGGRERYTF	TGCGCCAGCAGGCCCGGTGGGAGGGAACGCTACACCTTC
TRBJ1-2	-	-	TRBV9	CASSPDMWGYTF	TGTGCCAGCAGCCCCGACATGTGGGGCTACACCTTC
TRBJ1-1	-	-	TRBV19	CASSIRGLPWTEAFF	TGTGCCAGTAGTATAAGGGGACTCCCGTGGACTGAAGCTTTCTTT
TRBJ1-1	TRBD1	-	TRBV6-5	CASSYDRVASTEAFF	TGTGCCAGCAGTTACGACAGGGTGGCGAGCACTGAAGCTTTCTTT
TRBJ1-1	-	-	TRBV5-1	CASSLSGVTEAFF	TGCGCCAGCAGCTTGTCAGGGGTCACTGAAGCTTTCTTT
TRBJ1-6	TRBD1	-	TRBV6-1	CASSELGTGGYNSPLHF	TGTGCCAGCAGTGAACTTGGGACAGGGGGCTATAATTCACCCCTCCACTTT
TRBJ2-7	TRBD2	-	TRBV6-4	CASPPGLAGGGYEQYF	TGTGCCAGCCCCCCGGGACTAGCGGGGGGGGGCTACGAGCAGTACTTC
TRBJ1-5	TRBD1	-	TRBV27	CASSLGQGGQPQHF	TGTGCCAGCAGTTTGGGACAGGGCGGGCAGCCCCAGCATTTT
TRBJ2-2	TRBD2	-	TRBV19	CASSIVRAGQGGLAGYVTGELFF	TGTGCCAGTAGTATAGTTAGGGCGGGACAGGGTGGACTAGCGGGATATGTCACCGGGGAGCTGTTTTTT
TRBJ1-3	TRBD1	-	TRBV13	CASSVDRSSSGNTIYF	TGTGCCAGCAGCGTGGACAGGTCGAGCTCTGGAAACACCATATATTTT
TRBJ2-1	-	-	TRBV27	CASSPHRGQSYNEQFF	TGTGCCAGCAGTCCCCACCGTGGACAGTCCTACAATGAGCAGTTCTTC
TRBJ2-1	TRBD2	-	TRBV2	CASSESLAGMDNEQFF	TGTGCCAGCAGTGAATCCCTAGCGGGAATGGACAATGAGCAGTTCTTC
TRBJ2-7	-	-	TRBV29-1	CSVAQGSEQYF	TGCAGCGTTGCACAGGGAAGCGAGCAGTACTTC
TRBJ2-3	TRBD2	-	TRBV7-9	CASSLGTSVDTQYF	TGTGCCAGCAGCTTAGGGACTAGTGTGGATACGCAGTATTTT
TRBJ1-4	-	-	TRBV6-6	CASSYSFQNEKLFF	TGTGCCAGCAGTTACTCGTTCCAGAATGAAAAACTGTTTTTT
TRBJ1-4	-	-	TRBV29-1	CSVGMGGEKLFF	TGCAGCGTTGGTATGGGGGGTGAAAAACTGTTTTTT
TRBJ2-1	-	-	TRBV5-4	CASSFLQGNEQFF	TGTGCCAGCAGCTTTCTCCAGGGCAATGAGCAGTTCTTC
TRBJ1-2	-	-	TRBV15	CATSREDQSSGYTF	TGTGCCACCAGCAGAGAAGATCAGTCCTCCGGCTACACCTTC
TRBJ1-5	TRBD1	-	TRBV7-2	CASSSTGQQPQHF	TGTGCCAGCAGCTCGACAGGGCAGCAGCCCCAGCATTTT
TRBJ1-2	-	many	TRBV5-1	CASSLGLVESYTF	TGCGCCAGCAGCCTGGGGTTAGTAGAAAGCTACACCTTC
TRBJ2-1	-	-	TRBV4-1	CASSQGGRWNEQFF	TGCGCCAGCAGCCAAGGGGGGAGGTGGAATGAGCAGTTCTTC
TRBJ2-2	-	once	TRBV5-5	CASRGIGTGAGELFF	TGTGCCAGCAGGGGGATTGGGACTGGGGCCGGGGAGCTGTTTTTT
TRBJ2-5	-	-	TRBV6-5	CASSLSGAYETQYF	TGTGCCAGCAGTCTCTCTGGGGCCTACGAGACCCAGTACTTC
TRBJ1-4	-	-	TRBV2	CASSRDGGINEKLFF	TGTGCCAGCAGTCGCGACGGAGGGATAAATGAAAAACTGTTTTTT
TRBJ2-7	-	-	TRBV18	CASSPGAGDYEQYF	TGTGCCAGCTCACCAGGGGCAGGAGACTACGAGCAGTACTTC
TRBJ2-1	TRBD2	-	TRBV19	CASTRSGSDYNEQFF	TGTGCCAGTACTCGTAGCGGGAGCGACTACAATGAGCAGTTCTTC
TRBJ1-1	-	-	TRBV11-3	CASSTQLINTEAFF	TGTGCCAGCAGCACACAGCTTATAAACACTGAAGCTTTCTTT